Presented here are 16 T cell receptor beta chains from one specimen sequenced in a study of human T cells and chemical hapten exposure. TCRdb fed the RACE reads into MiXCR, producing one record per CDR3 protein. The sample consists of 100,000 or so distinct CDR3 sequences, roughly a tenth of them appearing once. Time point here: patch test 2, 6 weeks after DPC sensitization. As to treatment: therapeutic diphenylcyclopropenone sensitization with weekly scalp DPC. The material sequenced was whole blood, taken in connection with sensitization to the hapten diphenylcyclopropenone (DPC). These receptors all come from a woman between 35 and 50 years old with alopecia areata. Some clones in this sample may be carry-over from other donors' samples.

This clonotype was recorded many times. The chain couples TRBV7-2 to TRBJ2-1; D is unresolved. Germline loops: CDR1 SGHTA, CDR2 FQGNSA. V was pared by 5 bases and J by 2 bases, with 13 bases between. The CDR3 covers 15 residues. CDR3 region: CASSPGGNTYNEQFF. The CDR3 region has the DNA TGTGCCAGCAGCCCTGGCGGAAACACCTACAATGAGCAGTTCTTC.

The chain carries TRBV20-1 and TRBJ2-7; D is uncertain. V was cut by 2 bases and J by 4 bases, with 6 bases left in between. The CDR3 spans 11 residues. CDR1 is DFQATT and CDR2 is SNEGSKA in the germline V gene (reference sequence). The CDR3: CSARLVYEQYF. In DNA, the CDR3 is TGCAGTGCTAGACTTGTATACGAGCAGTACTTC.

This clonotype was detected many times. J is TRBJ1-3 and V is TRBV4-1; perhaps TRBD1 as D (5 bases). The CDR3 loop spans 15 amino acids. V shed 0 bases and J shed 6 bases, with 12 bases lying between them. Germline V gene sequence: CDR1 MGHRA, CDR2 YSYEKL. The CDR3 is CASSQDLRQPNTIYF. CDR3 coding DNA: TGCGCCAGCAGCCAAGATCTACGACAGCCAAACACCATATATTTT.

This clonotype was detected ten times or more. This chain joins TRBV27 and TRBJ2-7; 10 positions agree with TRBD2. Unmatched junction bases numbered 6, after V lost 3 bases and J lost 7 bases. There are 14 residues in the CDR3. Germline values: CDR1 MNHEY, CDR2 SMNVEV (reference sequence). The CDR3 DNA reads as TGTGCCAGCAGTTTGGCTAGCGGGGGATTTGAGCAGTACTTC. It codes for CASSLASGGFEQYF.

This clonotype showed up just a few times. The chain recombines TRBV7-3 with TRBJ2-2, with 8 bases identical to TRBD2. The CDR3 is 16 amino acids. Germline loops: CDR1 SGHTA, CDR2 FQGTGA. The ends lost 2 bases at V and 3 bases at J; junction bases unmatched: 5. CDR3 sequence reads: CASSLVGLADTGELFF. CDR3 bases: TGTGCCAGCAGCTTAGTAGGACTAGCTGACACCGGGGAGCTGTTTTTT. Variable domain in full (rest from reference TRBV7-3 and TRBJ2-2): GAGVSQTPSNKVTEKGKYVELRCDPISGHTALYWYRQSLGQGPEFLIYFQGTGAADDSGLPNDRFFAVRPEGSVSTLKIQRTERGDSAVYLCASSLVGLADTGELFFGEGSRLTVL.

This clonotype was observed at least ten times. The V gene is TRBV19, the J gene TRBJ2-7; a possible D gene is TRBD1 (5 bases). This CDR3 region has 17 residues. V was clipped by 1 base and J by 1 base, with 17 bases between them. Germline V gene data show CDR1 as LNHDA and CDR2 as SQIVND (reference sequence). Here the CDR3 DNA reads TGTGCCAGTAGTATAGCTCGACAGACGCACCGATCCTACGAGCAGTACTTC. Translating it yields CASSIARQTHRSYEQYF.

Ten or more counts support this clonotype. The V call is TRBV20-1, the J call TRBJ1-1, with 10 bases matching TRBD1. The CDR3 covers 13 residues. Germline V CDR1 and CDR2: DFQATT, SNEGSKA (reference sequence). J was trimmed by 4 bases and V by 1 base; bases with no gene match: 0. The CDR3 DNA sequence: TGCAGTGCTAGAGGGACAGGGGGCACTGAAGCTTTCTTT. Protein sequence: CSARGTGGTEAFF.

This clonotype has just a few counts. This chain uses TRBV6-2 or TRBV6-3 with TRBJ2-3; D may be TRBD2 (6 bases). V lost 0 bases and J lost 6, with 13 bases in between. This CDR3 is built from 15 residues. Germline CDR1 MNHEY, CDR2 SVGEGT. For the CDR3, the DNA is TGTGCCAGCAGTTACTCACATGCGCTAGCGGATACGCAGTATTTT. Its translation is CASSYSHALADTQYF.

This sequence joins TRBV9 and TRBJ2-1, with TRBD2 matching 12 bases. Trimming removed 3 bases from V and 10 bases from J; junction bases left unmatched: 8. This CDR3 contains 15 residues. CDR1 and CDR2 (germline): SGDLS, YYNGEE. In DNA form, the CDR3 reads TGTGCCAGCAGCGCCCGGACTAGCGGGAATCGGGAGCAGTTCTTC. It codes for CASSARTSGNREQFF.

The V gene is TRBV11-3, the J gene TRBJ2-2; weak D call: TRBD2 (6 bases). CDR1 is SGHNT, CDR2 YENEEA, per germline. V was pared by 1 base and J by 3 bases, with 12 bases between. The CDR3 is made up of 16 amino acids. The CDR3: CASSLGLAVDTGELFF. DNA for the CDR3: TGTGCCAGCAGCTTAGGATTAGCGGTCGACACCGGGGAGCTGTTTTTT.

This clonotype was counted at least ten times. J is TRBJ1-1 and V is TRBV20-1; TRBD1 matches at 8 bases. CDR1 is DFQATT, CDR2 SNEGSKA, per germline (reference sequence). J lost 5 bases, V lost 4 bases, and 15 bases had no gene match. The CDR3 sequence is 16 residues long. The CDR3 nucleotides are TGCAGTGCTACCATCCCGAGGACAGGGAGGTGGACTGAAGCTTTCTTT. It encodes CSATIPRTGRWTEAFF.

This clonotype appeared a few times. V and J are TRBV12-3 or TRBV12-4 and TRBJ1-2, with D possibly TRBD1 on 5 matching bases. Trimming removed 4 bases from V and 13 bases from J, with 16 bases in between. CDR3 length: 12 residues. As DNA, the CDR3 is TGTGCCAGCAGTTCACCCGGCCAGGGTGTCACCTTC. Protein: CASSSPGQGVTF.

At least ten counts were recorded for this clonotype. This chain joins TRBV7-2 and TRBJ2-1; the D is unclear. CDR1 SGHTA and CDR2 FQGNSA come from the germline V gene. The CDR3 consists of 12 residues. V lost 0 bases and J lost 3, with 0 bases in between. This CDR3 is CASSLAYNEQFF. The CDR3 nucleotides are TGTGCCAGCAGCTTAGCCTACAATGAGCAGTTCTTC.

This clonotype was found many times. The rearrangement uses TRBV7-9 and TRBJ2-5, with D unclear. Germline V lookup: CDR1 SEHNR, CDR2 FQNEAQ (reference sequence). The V end lost 5 bases, the J end lost 8 bases, and 15 bases lay between the germline ends. The CDR3 sequence is 13 residues long. As DNA, the CDR3 is TGTGCCAGCAGCCCAACCATAGGTGACACCCAGTACTTC. Translating gives CASSPTIGDTQYF.

The CDR3 DNA follows: TGCAGTGCTGCTCGACCGGGGACAGGGAAAACCTACGAGCAGTACTTC. This sequence encodes CSAARPGTGKTYEQYF. V and J are TRBV20-1 and TRBJ2-7; 9 bases are shared with TRBD1. V lost 5 bases to trimming and J lost 2 bases; unmatched junction nucleotides: 13. Per the germline V gene, CDR1 is DFQATT and CDR2 is SNEGSKA (reference sequence). The CDR3 has 16 amino acids.

This clonotype has just a few counts. V gene TRBV6-2 or TRBV6-3 combines with J gene TRBJ1-1; no clear D gene. The CDR3 is 14 amino acids. Germline V gene lookup returns CDR1 MNHEY and CDR2 SVGEGT. Trimming took off 5 bases at V and 0 bases at J, with 10 bases between the two ends. CDR3 region: CASSRHTMNTEAFF. For the CDR3, the DNA is TGTGCCAGCAGTCGACATACGATGAACACTGAAGCTTTCTTT.